The text below deals with one T cell receptor beta chain. No antigen is known for it. The sample holds no much larger clone one base away, and base qualities are not on file. The TCR beta CDR3 regions were amplified from the RNA transcripts. The TCR CDR3 was subjected to a first round of RT-PCR using the HTBI primer set and the Qiagen OneStep RT-PCR kit. Libraries were constructed in a second round of multiplex PCR, after which size selection and purification were carried out. The libraries were sequenced on an Illumina HiSeq2000 using paired-end 100 bp reads. On the study's bioinformatics: SOAPnuke was used to process the raw data, removing reads that contained adapters or uncalled bases, had a mean Phred below 15, or lacked an exact match to the constant primer or identifier. High-quality paired reads were merged using COPE v1.2.5, and each unique nucleotide sequence was defined as a clonotype. Clonotypes were aligned to IMGT TRBV, TRBD and TRBJ reference segments using MiTCR v1.1. The analysis included only V-J combinations with a frequency above 0.0001, which together covered more than 98% of the repertoires. The TCS score was defined as F50 (clonal expansion) divided by E x V (chaos), with BLOSUM62-based TCRdist calculated between CDR3 peptides within each V-J. Welch's t-statistics and random forest reduced roughly 530 V-J features to 10 to 15, which were used in a naive Bayes classifier (R e1071). Thyroid-blood repertoire similarity was quantified with the Morisita-Horn index. TCRdb reprocessed the public reads (quality trimming at Q25 with fastp, clone calling with MiXCR) and kept in-frame beta chains. Each entry is one CDR3 protein sequence, shown with its most common DNA and genes. TCRdb's processing, not the authors', yielded these V and J calls. This sample lists about 570,000 distinct CDR3 sequences; more than 45% were detected once. Under 20% of the sample is taken by the ten largest.

The data originate from a study of T cells in Graves' hyperthyroidism and ophthalmopathy (dated by TCRdb to the late 2010s). Study-wide context: To identify TCR V-J signatures that set the groups apart, the researchers used a discovery cohort of approximately 98 patients, made up of some 41 with Graves' ophthalmopathy and 55 to 65 with stable Graves' hyperthyroidism. Whether ophthalmopathy could be predicted prospectively was tested in an independent validation cohort made up of about 20 hyperthyroidism patients plus 17 patients who later progressed to ophthalmopathy. The 90 or so discovery patients were randomly split 7:3 into training and test sets. Thyroid tissue and blood T-cell repertoires from about six Graves' hyperthyroidism patients were also compared in the study. Following sampling, methimazole starting at 30 mg daily was given to hyperthyroidism patients, and high-dose intravenous methylprednisolone was given to ophthalmopathy patients. The paper reports TCR Vbeta CDR3 sequencing of 135 peripheral blood samples: 40 or so ophthalmopathy, 75 to 80 hyperthyroidism and around 17 progressor patients. General conclusions and limits of the study: In cross-validation, a model built on a 13 V-J signature told ophthalmopathy apart from stable hyperthyroidism with roughly 87% sensitivity and about 81% specificity, and in testing the same model reached 80%/75%. In validation, the model predicted progression to ophthalmopathy a median of about 6.8 months before onset, with about 70% sensitivity and nearly 75% specificity. Sample size was not statistically predetermined, and blinding of investigators to group allocation was not performed. Most expanded thyroid clonotypes (frequency above 0.001) were also detected in blood, a finding suggesting that blood repertoires may reflect thyroid immune responses.

Including the terminal cysteine and phenylalanine, the CDR3 comprises 15 residues. Just the 45-base CDR3 DNA is kept, in frame starting at base 1. According to the germline V gene (reference sequence), CDR1 reads LNHNV and CDR2 reads YYDKDF. V is clipped by 5 bases and J by 5 bases, and the sequence between their germline boundaries is 15 bases long. Any patient with an uncontrolled infection, another autoimmune disease, pregnancy or lactation was excluded. Clinical symptoms, serum thyroxine and TRAb, thyroid ultrasound, and orbital computed tomography formed the basis for the diagnoses. Total RNA was extracted using Trizol reagent, and RNA quality was assessed on an Agilent 2100 Bioanalyzer.

The TCR was taken from an adult woman with Graves' disease, either hyperthyroidism or ophthalmopathy (not recorded which). This chain is built from TRBV15 and TRBJ1-4; a tentative D call is TRBD1 (5 bases match). The sample comprised peripheral blood or thyroid tissue (not recorded which). The CDR3 amino acid sequence is: CATSLRDGRNEKLFF. DNA sequence: TGTGCCACCAGCCTCCGGGACGGACGGAATGAAAAACTGTTTTTT. The CDR3, completed at both ends by the reference TRBV15 and TRBJ1-4 genes, gives the full variable domain DAMVIQNPRYQVTQFGKPVTLSCSQTLNHNVMYWYQQKSSQAPKLLFHYYDKDFNNEADTPDNFQSRRPNTSFCFLDIRSPGLGDTAMYLCATSLRDGRNEKLFFGSGTQLSVL.